The 23 T cell receptor beta chains in this list originate from one sample, sequenced in a study of cytomegalovirus exposure and HLA in healthy donors (dated by TCRdb to the late 2010s). Library preparation employed the immunoSEQ multiplex PCR assay. For the multiplex PCR, a mixture combining 60 forward primers for TCR Vbeta segments and 13 reverse primers for TCR Jbeta segments was used. Sourced from immuneACCESS, this table was stored by TCRdb with only in-frame sequences that have V and J called. A share of the clones is absent; for the studies checked, an unresolved V gene accounts for under half, and the remainder has no known explanation. The sample table lists 150,000 to 250,000 clones, under 90% of them with a count of one. Approximately 0.092% of the sample goes to the ten largest clones. Sequencing was performed on PBMCs. These receptors were obtained from a boy younger than 10 in good health and CMV-seronegative.

This clone was observed a few times. The chain combines TRBV2 with TRBJ1-1; D is uncertain. CDR1 is SNHLY and CDR2 is FYNNEI in the germline V gene. There are 12 residues in the CDR3. The V gene lost 7 bases and the J gene lost 4 bases, with 10 bases spanning the gap. The CDR3 DNA reads TGTGCCAGCACTAACGAGGGCACTGAAGCTTTCTTT. It codes for CASTNEGTEAFF.

V usage is TRBV10-3 and J usage is TRBJ2-6; 8 positions match TRBD1. V gave up 4 bases and J gave up 0 bases; unmatched junction bases: 2. Germline CDR1 is ENHRY and CDR2 is SYGVKD. This CDR3 region has 16 residues. This CDR3 is CAISGQGSSGANVLTF. In nucleotides, the CDR3 is TGTGCCATCAGTGGACAGGGGTCCTCTGGGGCCAACGTCCTGACTTTC.

This chain joins TRBV7-9 and TRBJ1-5, with D perhaps matching TRBD1 (6 bases). The CDR3 is 15 amino acids. The V and J ends lost 4 bases and 6 bases respectively, with 16 bases between them. Germline V CDR1 and CDR2: SEHNR, FQNEAQ (reference sequence). The CDR3 nucleotides read TGTGCCAGCAGCTCAATCAGGGGACCTCGTCAGCCCCAGCATTTT. It is translated as CASSSIRGPRQPQHF.

This clone was recorded once. The chain is built from TRBV13 and TRBJ2-2; D is possibly TRBD1 (6 bases). Germline CDR1 is PRHDT and CDR2 is FYEKMQ (reference sequence). The CDR3 is 14 amino acids. The V gene lost 5 bases and the J gene lost 4 bases, with 11 bases spanning the gap. CDR3 bases: TGTGCCAGCAGCCCTTTCAGGGGCACCGGGGAGCTGTTTTTT. This gives the protein CASSPFRGTGELFF.

J is TRBJ1-4 and V is TRBV11-2; the D is unclear. The germline V gene encodes CDR1 SGHAT and CDR2 FQNNGV. This CDR3 comprises 13 residues. V was cut by 5 bases and J by 7 bases, with 11 bases left in between. CDR3 protein: CASSGGLIEKLFF. For the CDR3, the DNA is TGTGCCAGCAGCGGCGGGTTAATTGAAAAACTGTTTTTT.

V usage is TRBV5-8 and J usage is TRBJ2-5, with a weak D call TRBD1 (5 bases). The V gene lost 0 bases and the J gene lost 0 bases, with 9 bases spanning the gap. CDR3 length: 15 residues. Germline V CDR1 and CDR2: SGHTS, YDEGEE. The CDR3 loop reads CASSLVGAYQETQYF. For the CDR3, the DNA is TGTGCCAGCAGCTTGGTAGGGGCCTACCAAGAGACCCAGTACTTC.

This clone was detected a few times. V and J are TRBV6-5 and TRBJ1-6, with TRBD1 as a possible D gene (5 bases). The CDR3 consists of 14 residues. V lost 6 bases and J lost 6, with 12 bases in between. Germline CDR1 reads MNHEY; CDR2 reads SVGAGI. For the CDR3, the DNA is TGTGCCAGCAGCATCCGGACATCTAATTCACCCCTCCACTTT. Translating gives CASSIRTSNSPLHF.

The V and J genes are TRBV27 and TRBJ2-3, with 13 bases aligning to TRBD2. From germline, CDR1 is MNHEY and CDR2 SMNVEV (reference sequence). The CDR3 spans 16 residues. J was trimmed by 6 bases and V by 5 bases; bases with no gene match: 8. CDR3 bases: TGTGCCAGCAGTGTGGGGACTAGCGGGGCCAGGGATACGCAGTATTTT. Residues: CASSVGTSGARDTQYF.

The chain combines TRBV13 with TRBJ2-1; 13 nucleotides line up with TRBD2. The V and J ends lost 3 bases and 6 bases, in that order; junction bases with no gene match: 5. The CDR3 sequence is 16 residues long. Germline V gene sequence: CDR1 PRHDT, CDR2 FYEKMQ (reference sequence). The chain's CDR3 is CASSLTSGGYGNEQFF. The CDR3 DNA reads TGTGCCAGCAGCTTGACTAGCGGGGGGTACGGCAATGAGCAGTTCTTC. The variable domain in full, completed from reference TRBV13 and TRBJ2-1, reads AAGVIQSPRHLIKEKRETATLKCYPIPRHDTVYWYQQGPGQDPQFLISFYEKMQSDKGSIPDRFSAQQFSDYHSELNMSSLELGDSALYFCASSLTSGGYGNEQFFGPGTRLTVL.

The rearrangement links TRBV6-1 to TRBJ1-2, with D perhaps TRBD1 (6 bases). Deletions cut 0 bases from V and 6 bases from J, with 8 bases between. The germline CDR1 and CDR2 sequences are MNHNS and SASEGT. The CDR3 spans 13 residues. Here the CDR3 DNA reads TGTGCCAGCAGTGAAGCCTACAGGGATGGCTACACCTTC. Amino acids: CASSEAYRDGYTF.

This clone was counted between two and nine times. This CDR3 is CSVGRSQGPDTQYF. CDR3 sequence (DNA): TGCAGCGTTGGGAGGTCCCAGGGGCCAGATACGCAGTATTTT. The chain has TRBV29-1 and TRBJ2-3; D is perhaps TRBD1 (6 bases). The CDR3 covers 14 residues. The V end lost 4 bases, the J end lost 4 bases, and 15 bases lay between the germline ends. Germline loops: CDR1 SQVTM, CDR2 ANQGSEA.

The chain couples TRBV6-5 to TRBJ2-1; perhaps TRBD1 as D (6 bases). The CDR3 totals 11 residues. CDR1 and CDR2 (germline): MNHEY, SVGAGI. Trimming removed 8 bases from V and 7 bases from J, with 9 bases in between. The CDR3 region has the DNA TGTGCCAGCCTGCAGGGGAATGAGCAGTTCTTC. It codes for CASLQGNEQFF.

The chain combines TRBV18 with TRBJ2-7; 8 bases are shared with TRBD1. V shed 3 bases, J shed 6 bases, and the junction held 7 bases outside the gene matches. From germline, CDR1 is KGHSH and CDR2 LQKENI. The CDR3 totals 14 residues. The CDR3 sequence is CASSPDRVNREQYF. In DNA, the CDR3 is TGTGCCAGCTCACCGGACAGGGTAAATCGCGAGCAGTACTTC.

V is TRBV4-2 and J is TRBJ2-3, with TRBD2 as a possible D gene (6 bases). CDR3 length: 19 amino acids. In germline, CDR1 is LGHNA, CDR2 YNFKEQ. V lost 0 bases and J lost 0, with 19 bases in between. The CDR3 spells CASSQEPPPSVTSTDTQYF. CDR3 DNA sequence: TGTGCCAGCAGCCAAGAGCCCCCCCCTAGCGTTACTAGCACAGATACGCAGTATTTT.

The chain uses TRBV18 and TRBJ1-1; maybe TRBD1 (5 bases). This CDR3 region has 14 residues. Trimming stripped 2 bases from V and 1 base from J, with 8 bases between. In germline, CDR1 is KGHSH, CDR2 LQKENI. Here the CDR3 reads CASSPTGGNTEAFF. Here the CDR3 DNA reads TGTGCCAGCTCACCAACGGGGGGGAACACTGAAGCTTTCTTT.

V gene TRBV19 combines with J gene TRBJ1-1; 9 bases match TRBD1. The germline gives CDR1 LNHDA, CDR2 SQIVND (reference sequence). CDR3 length equals 13 residues. V lost 6 bases to trimming and J lost 3 bases; unmatched junction nucleotides: 2. The CDR3 DNA sequence: TGTGCCAGTAGCCGGGACAGGGACACTGAAGCTTTCTTT. This codes for CASSRDRDTEAFF.

The chain uses TRBV5-1 and TRBJ2-2, with D uncertain. V was trimmed by 0 bases and J by 1 base, leaving 7 bases between them. The CDR3 has 15 residues. Germline V gives CDR1 SGHRS, CDR2 YFSETQ. The CDR3 region is CASSLAGENTGELFF. CDR3 DNA: TGCGCCAGCAGCTTGGCTGGAGAGAACACCGGGGAGCTGTTTTTT.

This chain links TRBV5-4 with TRBJ1-1; D unresolved. The germline V and J ends were trimmed by 3 bases and 3 bases, with 6 bases remaining between them. The CDR3 contains 12 residues. Germline V lookup: CDR1 SGHNT, CDR2 YYREEE (reference sequence). The CDR3 DNA is TGTGCCAGCAGCTCCCAGGACACTGAAGCTTTCTTT. It specifies CASSSQDTEAFF.

This chain links TRBV7-2 with TRBJ2-6; D is perhaps TRBD2 (5 bases). V gave up 2 bases and J gave up 2 bases, with 13 bases separating them. CDR1 is SGHTA, CDR2 FQGNSA, per germline. This CDR3 is 17 amino acids long. The CDR3 region has the DNA TGTGCCAGCAGCTTAAAGGGAGTTGACGCTGGGGCCAACGTCCTGACTTTC. It translates to CASSLKGVDAGANVLTF.

V and J are TRBV7-2 and TRBJ2-3; possibly TRBD2 for D (5 bases). Germline values: CDR1 SGHTA, CDR2 FQGNSA. The CDR3 has 15 amino acids. Trimming cost V 0 bases and J 9 bases, with 16 bases left between them. The CDR3 DNA reads TGTGCCAGCAGCTTAGCGGCTCGAATGGGAGCCACGCAGTATTTT. This gives the protein CASSLAARMGATQYF. Full variable domain (rest looked up from reference TRBV7-2 and TRBJ2-3): GAGVSQSPSNKVTEKGKDVELRCDPISGHTALYWYRQSLGQGLEFLIYFQGNSAPDKSGLPSDRFSAERTGGSVSTLTIQRTQQEDSAVYLCASSLAARMGATQYFGPGTRLTVL.

This rearrangement joins TRBV2 to TRBJ1-2; D uncertain. V was trimmed by 6 bases and J by 8 bases, leaving 10 bases between them. Looked up from germline, CDR1 is SNHLY and CDR2 is FYNNEI. The CDR3 extends over 11 amino acids. CDR3 amino acids: CASSEFGGYTF. DNA of the CDR3: TGTGCCAGCAGCGAATTCGGGGGCTACACCTTC.

This clone occurred a few times. The J gene is TRBJ1-3, the V gene TRBV7-9; 7 bases fit TRBD1. The CDR3 consists of 17 residues. With 4 bases clipped from V and 4 bases from J, the junction kept 13 bases outside the gene matches. Germline V gene data show CDR1 as SEHNR and CDR2 as FQNEAQ (reference sequence). The CDR3 loop reads CASSSDRVLLYGNTIYF. The CDR3 DNA reads TGTGCCAGCAGCTCCGACAGGGTGTTGTTATACGGAAACACCATATATTTT. Variable domain in full (rest from reference TRBV7-9 and TRBJ1-3): DTGVSQNPRHKITKRGQNVTFRCDPISEHNRLYWYRQTLGQGPEFLTYFQNEAQLEKSRLLSDRFSAERPKGSFSTLEIQRTEQGDSAMYLCASSSDRVLLYGNTIYFGEGSWLTVV.

The chain is built from TRBV27 and TRBJ1-2, with TRBD1 matching 8 bases. Germline CDR1 is MNHEY and CDR2 is SMNVEV (reference sequence). Unmatched junction bases numbered 16, after V lost 6 bases and J lost 7 bases. The CDR3 is 16 amino acids. The CDR3 bases are TGTGCCAGCAGCCGCTCCTCAGGGGGCTTTGGGGCTGGCTACACCTTC. This codes for CASSRSSGGFGAGYTF.